The rows below give T cell receptor beta chains drawn from one sample of a study of cytomegalovirus exposure and HLA in healthy donors. Some clones are missing from TCRdb's copy, which holds only in-frame ones; the method was immunoSEQ multiplex PCR. The sample includes over 55,000 clones, approximately 70% of them seen just once. Sequencing input: PBMCs. The receptors stem from a woman in her forties or fifties in good health and CMV-seropositive. Each CDR3 is given without its conserved first and last residue.

TRBV10-1	TRBJ2-1	ASSEVGANEQF
TRBV28	TRBJ1-1	ASSLTGNTEAF
TRBV14	TRBJ2-1	ASSQVRAGWDEQF
TRBV15	TRBJ2-1	ATSRGGGRGKF
TRBV7-2	TRBJ1-4	ASSVGQANEKLF
TRBV27	TRBJ1-1	ASSSLTGNTEAF
TRBV7-2	TRBJ1-5	ASSLDYRVGQPQH
TRBV7-9	TRBJ1-1	ASSLARVNTEAF
TRBV4-1	TRBJ1-3	ASSKAQGPLSGNTIY
TRBV7-2	TRBJ1-3	ASSRGQASGNTIY
TRBV19	TRBJ2-5	ASSRGSMYQETQY
TRBV2	TRBJ1-1	ASSTQGNTEAF
TRBV30	TRBJ1-2	AGKQGLSEGYT
TRBV19	TRBJ2-6	ASRTGLAGVSGANVLT
TRBV10-3	TRBJ1-4	AIRGDPNEKLF
TRBV5-4	TRBJ1-1	ASSLGREAF
TRBV10-1	TRBJ2-3	ASSDPPGTQY
TRBV7-9	TRBJ2-1	ASSLRDYPYNEQF
TRBV15	TRBJ1-4	ATSRDGGTNEKLF
TRBV6-1	TRBJ2-7	ASSQTGTLDEQY
TRBV2	TRBJ1-3	ASASQGGNTIY
TRBV30	TRBJ2-5	AWNPGQSQETQY
TRBV28	TRBJ2-2	ASSIAWGLNTGELF
TRBV10-3	TRBJ2-7	AISVQRELDEQY
TRBV18	TRBJ1-2	ASSPGTDYGYT
TRBV6-5	TRBJ2-3	ASSYSNQGRRDTQY
TRBV7-9	TRBJ2-1	ASSLVLAGYNEQF
TRBV5-1	TRBJ2-5	ASSLVQTPETQY
TRBV11-2	TRBJ2-1	ASHSGGRTPGIEQF
TRBV15	TRBJ1-2	ATSREGTPFSYGYT
TRBV10-3	TRBJ2-1	AIRDRDSEDNEQF
TRBV6-1	TRBJ1-2	ASSERTGMNYGYT
TRBV18	TRBJ1-2	ASSRGGDYGYT
TRBV7-9	TRBJ2-1	ASSVAQGNPNNEQF
TRBV27	TRBJ2-7	ASRKTGASLYEQY
TRBV11-2	TRBJ2-5	ASSLGREETQY
TRBV4-3	TRBJ1-5	ASSQDRSGRAQPQH
TRBV9	TRBJ1-2	ASSVRQPEDYGYT
TRBV10-1	TRBJ1-1	ASSIGQGNTEAF
TRBV18	TRBJ2-7	ASSPRPGSSYEQY
TRBV27	TRBJ1-2	ASSPRNPYREMSGYT
TRBV19	TRBJ1-1	ASSIQDRPLRNTEAF
TRBV11-2	TRBJ1-2	ASSLDHPGYGYT
TRBV5-6	TRBJ2-7	ASSLTAEQY
TRBV4-1	TRBJ2-3	ASSQGAGADTQY
TRBV6-4	TRBJ2-3	ASSDAEDTQY
TRBV18	TRBJ1-5	ASSPPIGEPQH
TRBV11-1	TRBJ2-5	ASNSAGGSETQY
TRBV2	TRBJ2-1	ASSEQGAYNEQF